These 6 T cell receptor beta chains were sequenced from one sample in a study of CD8 T cells in Susac syndrome. Reverse transcription used roughly 0.45 to 1 ug RNA and random hexamers. TCRdb itself ran the immunoSEQ multiplex PCR reads through MiXCR, one entry per CDR3 protein. The sample yields more than 200,000 distinct CDR3 sequences, roughly 90% seen once. The sequencing sample was made of CD8+ T cells from PBMCs. Receptors originate from a human donor with multiple sclerosis.

This clonotype has just a few counts. The V and J genes are TRBV19 and TRBJ1-6; TRBD1 matches at 10 bases. Germline trimming cut 6 bases from V and 9 bases from J; bases unmatched to any gene: 8. The CDR3 has 15 amino acids. Germline V lookup: CDR1 LNHDA, CDR2 SQIVND (reference sequence). CDR3 DNA: TGTGCCAGTAGCAATCCGGGACAGGGGACTTCACCCCTCCACTTT. Its protein is CASSNPGQGTSPLHF.

This clonotype was observed a handful of times. The chain employs TRBV5-4 and TRBJ2-5, with D possibly being TRBD2 (5 bases). Per germline, CDR1 SGHNT and CDR2 YYREEE (reference sequence). With 4 bases removed from V and 1 base from J, the gap between germline ends came to 8 bases. The CDR3 spans 13 residues. The CDR3, as DNA: TGTGCCAGCAGCGCCGGGATCCAAGAGACCCAGTACTTC. Encoded protein: CASSAGIQETQYF.

The chain is built from TRBV2 and TRBJ2-5; 10 bases agree with TRBD2. CDR3 length equals 14 residues. Germline assignment: CDR1 SNHLY and CDR2 FYNNEI. Trimming cost V 7 bases and J 1 base; bases outside gene matches: 3. In DNA, the CDR3 is TGTGCCAGCAAAGGACTAGCGGTCCAAGAGACCCAGTACTTC. The encoded protein is CASKGLAVQETQYF.

The chain carries TRBV27 and TRBJ2-7, with D perhaps matching TRBD1 (6 bases). Germline lookup yields CDR1 MNHEY and CDR2 SMNVEV (reference sequence). V shed 2 bases and J shed 2 bases, with 13 bases lying between them. The CDR3 runs 15 residues. CDR3 protein: CASSLVGGRAYEQYF. For the CDR3, the DNA is TGTGCCAGCAGTTTAGTAGGGGGAAGGGCCTACGAGCAGTACTTC.

This clonotype came up once. The chain is built from TRBV7-6 and TRBJ1-2, with TRBD1 identical over 10 bases. Looked up from germline, CDR1 is SGHVS and CDR2 is FNYEAQ. The CDR3 spans 12 residues. Trimming cost V 5 bases and J 8 bases; bases outside gene matches: 2. CDR3 sequence: CASSDRGLGYTF. The CDR3 DNA reads as TGTGCCAGCAGCGACAGGGGGCTCGGCTACACCTTC.

The chain employs TRBV7-6 and TRBJ1-4; 7 bases fit TRBD1. CDR3 length equals 16 residues. Trimming cost V 1 base and J 4 bases; bases outside gene matches: 6. CDR1 and CDR2 (germline): SGHVS, FNYEAQ. The CDR3 protein is CASSLVPGGDNEKLFF. The DNA for the CDR3 is TGTGCCAGCAGCTTAGTACCAGGGGGAGATAATGAAAAACTGTTTTTT. The variable domain in full, with the rest retrieved from reference TRBV7-6 and TRBJ1-4, is GAGVSQSPRYKVTKRGQDVALRCDPISGHVSLYWYRQALGQGPEFLTYFNYEAQQDKSGLPNDRFSAERPEGSISTLTIQRTEQRDSAMYRCASSLVPGGDNEKLFFGSGTQLSVL.